This TCR beta chain was sequenced for a study of control samples from healthy donors and cancer patients. The method was immunoSEQ multiplex PCR; TCRdb's version includes in-frame clones alone and lacks a portion of them. Of 150,000 to 200,000 clones in the sample, around 91% were seen once. The receptor was derived from a woman between 45 and 65 years old in good health. The material sequenced was blood.

CDR3 residues: CASSEPPADTQYF. CDR3 in DNA: TGTGCCAGCAGTGAACCCCCGGCCGATACGCAGTATTTT. The chain is built from TRBV2 and TRBJ2-3; D is unresolved. CDR3 length: 13 amino acids. Trimming pared 2 bases from V and 6 bases from J, leaving 9 bases between. CDR1 is SNHLY and CDR2 is FYNNEI in the germline V gene.